This T cell receptor (beta chain) came from a study of blood T cells in healthy people across ages. Study at large: Template switching picked up about one barcoded beta molecule for each two T cells. General observations from the study: Naive T cell percentage showed a strong correlation with TCR beta diversity. The study could not conclusively compare naive and antigen-experienced cells, given its unsorted PBMCs.

Concerning this clonotype: What it binds is not known.

Every sample had a minimum of 6 million PBMCs isolated. Trimming removed 2 bases at V and 3 bases at J, with 4 bases between. The CDR3 is 12 residues long. Germline V gene lookup returns CDR1 LGHDT and CDR2 YNNKEL (reference sequence). Next came a second PCR, run for roughly 6 to 11 cycles, which used a sample-barcoded 5' primer along with a J-beta primer mix. TCRdb analysed the 5' RACE reads with MiXCR anew, one entry per CDR3 protein. The profile shows about 1,500,000 distinct CDR3 sequences, 42% of them singletons. The source material was blood. The rearrangement uses TRBV3-1 and TRBJ2-5; D unresolved. The receptor was isolated from a young woman in good health. The CDR3 region has the DNA TGTGCCAGCAGCCAACTGGAAGAGACCCAGTACTTC. Translated, it gives CASSQLEETQYF.